This passage covers 14 T cell receptor beta chains from one sample sequenced in a study of control samples from healthy donors and cancer patients (dated by TCRdb to 2018 to 2020). The method behind the library was the immunoSEQ multiplex PCR assay. What TCRdb holds here is the immuneACCESS table cut down to in-frame rearrangements. Part of the clones is not present; checked against another copy, under half of the missing clones reflect an unresolved V gene, and the others are unexplained. The sample yields tens of thousands of clones; approximately 87% were counted once. The ten top clones hold more than 1.5% of the sample. Sequences were obtained from PBMCs. The receptor set was obtained from a woman aged 40 to 50 with lung cancer.

This clone has more than one count but fewer than ten. The J gene is TRBJ2-7, the V gene TRBV7-2, with 7 positions matching TRBD2. CDR1 and CDR2 (germline): SGHTA, FQGNSA. This CDR3 has 15 amino acids. After removal of 3 bases from V and 1 base from J, the junction contained 6 bases not matched to a gene. The CDR3 is CASSFPSGSSYEQYF. The CDR3, as DNA: TGTGCCAGCAGCTTCCCTAGCGGATCATCCTACGAGCAGTACTTC.

The chain has TRBV18 and TRBJ2-7; TRBD2 might be the D (5 bases). V lost 3 bases, J lost 2 bases, and 11 bases lay in between. CDR3 length: 14 amino acids. Germline-derived CDR1 and CDR2 are KGHSH and LQKENI. The CDR3 spells CASSPDRDPYEQYF. The CDR3 bases are TGTGCCAGCTCACCGGATCGGGATCCCTACGAGCAGTACTTC.

This clone was seen once. The chain uses TRBV5-1 and TRBJ2-3; weak D call: TRBD1 (6 bases). Germline V gene sequence: CDR1 SGHRS, CDR2 YFSETQ. V lost 3 bases and J lost 6, with 8 bases in between. The CDR3 covers 12 residues. DNA for the CDR3: TGCGCCAGCAGCTCGCAGGGGGATACGCAGTATTTT. Translated: CASSSQGDTQYF.

This chain uses TRBV5-4 with TRBJ2-5, with D unclear. Germline V gene sequence: CDR1 SGHNT, CDR2 YYREEE (reference sequence). CDR3 length equals 14 residues. V was clipped by 2 bases and J by 5 bases, with 13 bases between them. The CDR3 protein is CASSFRSGRETQYF. The CDR3 bases are TGTGCCAGCAGCTTTCGGTCAGGAAGGGAGACCCAGTACTTC.

The CDR3 sequence: CASTPRFHGYTF. As DNA, the CDR3 is TGTGCCAGCACCCCGAGGTTTCATGGCTACACCTTC. The chain recombines TRBV28 with TRBJ1-2; no clear D. V shed 7 bases and J shed 6 bases, with 12 bases lying between them. CDR3 length: 12 amino acids. Germline V gene lookup returns CDR1 MDHEN and CDR2 SYDVKM.

V usage is TRBV7-8 and J usage is TRBJ1-6; D remains ambiguous. Germline CDR1 reads SGHVS; CDR2 reads FQNEAQ. The germline V and J ends were trimmed by 2 bases and 6 bases, with 8 bases remaining between them. The CDR3 covers 14 residues. CDR3: CASSLSPINSPLHF. The CDR3 DNA reads as TGTGCCAGCAGCTTAAGCCCGATTAATTCACCCCTCCACTTT.

The chain has TRBV9 and TRBJ2-2, with D possibly matching TRBD2 (7 bases). Trimming left V 0 bases short and J 5 bases short, with 14 bases between. Germline-derived CDR1 and CDR2 are SGDLS and YYNGEE. The CDR3 spans 16 residues. The CDR3 sequence is CASSVGGGAWTGELFF. CDR3 coding DNA: TGTGCCAGCAGCGTAGGAGGGGGGGCGTGGACCGGGGAGCTGTTTTTT.

V gene TRBV29-1 combines with J gene TRBJ2-1; unclear D gene. The CDR3 covers 12 residues. The V and J ends lost 3 bases and 9 bases respectively, with 12 bases between them. The germline gives CDR1 SQVTM, CDR2 ANQGSEA. Written as DNA, the CDR3 is TGCAGCGTTGAGGTCTCTAGAGGTGAGCAGTTCTTC. Its translation: CSVEVSRGEQFF.

This clone was found a few times. The chain combines TRBV11-3 with TRBJ1-6; 9 nucleotides agree with TRBD1. The germline CDR1 and CDR2 sequences are SGHNT and YENEEA. J was trimmed by 7 bases and V by 5 bases; bases with no gene match: 6. CDR3 length equals 15 residues. The CDR3 DNA reads TGTGCCAGCAGCGGACCCGGGACAGGGAATTCACCCCTCCACTTT. Translating it yields CASSGPGTGNSPLHF.

In the case of this clone: The junction departs from the called germline gene at one end, perhaps through a read error. The chain employs TRBV11-3 and TRBJ2-2, with 14 bases aligning to TRBD2. Germline CDR1 reads SGHNT; CDR2 reads YENEEA. There are 17 residues in the CDR3. Written as DNA, the CDR3 is TGTGCCAGCAGCTTAGCCCCGACTAGCGGGGGGGCCCGGGGAGCTGTTTTT. Translated: CASSLAPTSGGARGAVF.

The V call is TRBV2, the J call TRBJ2-5, with D perhaps TRBD1 or TRBD2 (6 bases each). Germline V lookup: CDR1 SNHLY, CDR2 FYNNEI. The length of the CDR3 is 14 residues. The V end lost 7 bases, the J end lost 1 base, and 13 bases lay between the germline ends. The CDR3 reads CASKRGAIQETQYF. CDR3 sequence (DNA): TGTGCCAGCAAGAGGGGGGCCATCCAAGAGACCCAGTACTTC. Supplemented by reference TRBV2 and TRBJ2-5, the full variable domain reads EPEVTQTPSHQVTQMGQEVILRCVPISNHLYFYWYRQILGQKVEFLVSFYNNEISEKSEIFDDQFSVERPDGSNFTLKIRSTKLEDSAMYFCASKRGAIQETQYFGPGTRLLVL.

The chain couples TRBV19 to TRBJ1-5, with 9 bases identical to TRBD1. Per the germline V gene, CDR1 is LNHDA and CDR2 is SQIVND (reference sequence). This CDR3 contains 15 residues. J lost 6 bases, V lost 7 bases, and 10 bases had no gene match. CDR3 DNA sequence: TGTGCCAGTAATACACAGGGGGCGTATCGTCAGCCCCAGCATTTT. Its protein is CASNTQGAYRQPQHF.

The genes are TRBV2 and TRBJ2-2; D is unclear. Germline V lookup: CDR1 SNHLY, CDR2 FYNNEI. The ends were cut back, 5 bases at V and 5 bases at J, with 3 bases in the middle. This CDR3 comprises 11 residues. The CDR3 sequence: CASSRTGELFF. The CDR3 DNA reads TGTGCCAGCAGTCGTACCGGGGAGCTGTTTTTT.

The chain uses TRBV11-2 and TRBJ2-1, with TRBD2 matching 14 bases. The CDR3 sequence is 15 residues long. Looked up from germline, CDR1 is SGHAT and CDR2 is FQNNGV. The J segment lost 9 bases and the V segment lost 5 bases, leaving 6 bases of the junction unmatched. CDR3 sequence: CASSPTSGGVGEQFF. The CDR3 nucleotides read TGTGCCAGCAGCCCGACTAGCGGGGGGGTTGGTGAGCAGTTCTTC.